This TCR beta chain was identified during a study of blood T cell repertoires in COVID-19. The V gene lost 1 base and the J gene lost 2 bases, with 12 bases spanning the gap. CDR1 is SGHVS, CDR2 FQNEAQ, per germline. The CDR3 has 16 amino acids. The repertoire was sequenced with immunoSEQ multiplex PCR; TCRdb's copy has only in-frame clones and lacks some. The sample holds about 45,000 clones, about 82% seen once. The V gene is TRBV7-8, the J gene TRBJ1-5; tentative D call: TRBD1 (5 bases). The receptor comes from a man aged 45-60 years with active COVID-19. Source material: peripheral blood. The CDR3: CASSLEPSGGNQPQHF. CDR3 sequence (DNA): TGTGCCAGCAGCTTAGAACCATCGGGGGGCAATCAGCCCCAGCATTTT.